The rows below give T cell receptor beta chains drawn from one sample of a study of patients and donors after allogeneic stem cell transplantation. MiXCR, applied by TCRdb to the RT-PCR reads, yields one record per CDR3 protein. The table shows about a million distinct CDR3 sequences, with 18% occurring only once. The sequenced sample was blood, either unsorted or a sorted T cell fraction (not recorded which). The source of these receptors is a human donor who was either an allogeneic HSCT recipient or a stem cell or donor lymphocyte infusion donor (not recorded which). It is not recorded whose cells these are; they may come from a transplant donor. The CDR3 runs from the conserved cysteine through the conserved F or W. The D gene is left open where the match is weak. The listing skips clone size in some rows; elsewhere it reads once, few, many or a size class.

v_call,d_call,clone_size,j_call,cdr3_aa,cdr3_nt
TRBV7-9,NA,few,TRBJ1-2,CASSYDRQNYGYTF,TGTGCCAGCAGCTATGACAGGCAGAACTATGGCTACACCTTC
TRBV29-1,NA,NA,TRBJ1-2,CSALGAGNFRGYTF,TGCAGCGCCCTGGGGGCAGGGAACTTTCGGGGCTACACCTTC
TRBV4-3,TRBD1,NA,TRBJ1-4,CASSRRDRGDEKLFF,TGCGCCAGCAGCCGCCGGGACAGGGGAGATGAAAAACTGTTTTTT
TRBV28,TRBD1,many,TRBJ1-2,CASSPQGARGYTF,TGTGCCAGCAGTCCGCAGGGGGCGAGAGGCTACACCTTC
TRBV12-3/TRBV12-4,NA,many,TRBJ2-2,CASTPKYGELFF,TGTGCCAGCACACCGAAATACGGGGAGCTGTTTTTT
TRBV24-1,NA,few,TRBJ1-2,CATSDLQAYGYTF,TGTGCCACCAGTGATTTGCAAGCGTATGGCTACACCTTC
TRBV14,TRBD1,NA,TRBJ2-1,CASSPLTDTGQASLGEQFF,TGTGCCAGCAGCCCCTTAACAGATACTGGACAGGCCTCCTTGGGTGAGCAGTTCTTC
TRBV5-1,NA,few,TRBJ1-1,CASSLMLELNTEAFF,TGCGCCAGCAGCTTGATGTTGGAGCTTAACACTGAAGCTTTCTTT
TRBV5-1,NA,few,TRBJ2-7,CASSITGTATYEQYF,TGCGCCAGCAGCATCACCGGGACCGCAACCTACGAGCAGTACTTC
TRBV5-6,TRBD2,NA,TRBJ2-2,CASSSVRPGGAGELFF,TGTGCCAGCAGCTCGGTGCGTCCGGGAGGCGCCGGGGAGCTGTTTTTT
TRBV6-1,TRBD1,few,TRBJ1-6,CASSLQTGIENSPLHF,TGTGCCAGCAGTCTACAGACAGGGATAGAAAATTCACCCCTCCACTTT
TRBV28,TRBD2,NA,TRBJ2-3,CASSLRSGGTDTQYF,TGTGCCAGCAGTTTGAGGAGCGGGGGAACAGATACGCAGTATTTT
TRBV2,TRBD1,many,TRBJ1-5,CASSGQGGYQPQHF,TGTGCCAGCAGTGGACAGGGTGGGTATCAGCCCCAGCATTTT
TRBV20-1,NA,NA,TRBJ1-1,CSAAARRNTEAFF,TGCAGTGCCGCTGCGAGGCGGAACACTGAAGCTTTCTTT
TRBV24-1,TRBD1,few,TRBJ1-2,CATSEKQGAPIGYTF,TGTGCCACCAGTGAGAAACAGGGGGCTCCTATCGGCTACACCTTC
TRBV7-9,NA,NA,TRBJ1-6,CASSLAETGSDSPLHF,TGTGCCAGCAGCTTAGCAGAGACAGGATCTGACTCACCCCTCCACTTT
TRBV27,NA,NA,TRBJ1-6,CASSPGISPNSPLHF,TGTGCCAGCAGTCCCGGCATTTCCCCCAATTCGCCCCTCCACTTT
TRBV20-1,NA,NA,TRBJ1-5,CSASPQTNNQPQHF,TGCAGTGCTAGCCCTCAGACTAACAATCAGCCCCAGCATTTT
TRBV9,NA,NA,TRBJ2-1,CASSVEAGPPLNEQFF,TGTGCCAGCAGCGTAGAGGCCGGACCCCCTCTCAATGAGCAGTTCTTC
TRBV5-1,NA,few,TRBJ1-1,CASWDGGAEAFF,TGCGCCAGCTGGGACGGGGGTGCTGAAGCTTTCTTT
TRBV7-2,NA,NA,TRBJ2-1,CASSLAHEQFF,TGTGCCAGCAGCTTAGCGCATGAGCAGTTCTTC
TRBV7-9,TRBD1,few,TRBJ1-1,CASSHRDRASEAFF,TGTGCCAGCAGCCACCGGGACAGGGCCTCTGAAGCTTTCTTT
TRBV12-3/TRBV12-4,NA,many,TRBJ1-1,CASIDVLGTEAFF,TGTGCCAGCATCGACGTCCTAGGCACTGAAGCTTTCTTT